This T cell receptor (beta chain) was captured in a study of T cell repertoires in cytomegalovirus infection (dated by TCRdb to between 2018 and 2021). Describing the broader study: Alongside well-studied HLA-B-restricted epitopes, the peptide stimulations were aimed at recently identified HLA-C-restricted CMV epitopes, whose presentation resists viral immunomodulation. Donor HLA type was relevant to the analysis, because carriage of CMV infection together with the matching HLA type was indicated by public TCR beta signatures. Overall study results and their limits: The ex vivo response was dominated by HLA-C-restricted CMV-specific TCR beta clonotypes, and the single most frequent clonotype in two of eight donors was supplied by these HLA-C-restricted clonotypes. Carriers of CMV infection plus the relevant HLA type were discriminated by the cumulative frequency of public TCR beta family members in the study cohort and in an independent approximately 340-donor cohort.

On this clonotype: Its cognate antigen has yet to be identified. No base-level quality is on record; no much larger clone is a single base apart.

The CDR3 contains 13 residues, cysteine and phenylalanine counted. Here the CDR3 DNA is all that survives: 39 bases in frame from base 1. Trimming costs V 2 bases and J 0 bases, and their ends lie 4 bases apart. CDR1 is given as LNHDA and CDR2 as SQIVND, both from the germline V gene (reference sequence). The treatment or condition label, as the study defines it: in vitro stimulation with specific CMV peptide epitopes to enrich CMV-specific T cells. The instrument given in TCRdb is Illumina HiSeq 1500. Clones were called with MiXCR by TCRdb after fastp trimmed the public reads at Q25, and only in-frame beta chains were retained. Identical CDR3 protein sequences are pooled into one entry, listed with their most common genes and DNA. For this sample there are 750,000 to 950,000 distinct CDR3 sequences; roughly 28% appear just once. Jointly, the top ten make up around 12% of the sample.

Source: cultured CD8+ T cells from PBMCs, taken from culture after CMV antigen stimulation. The TCR sequence derives from a human donor in good health (CMV status not recorded). Some clones in this sample may be carry-over from other donors' samples. The rearranged chain carries TRBV19 and TRBJ1-2, with the identity of the D gene unclear. The DNA sequence is as follows: TGTGCCAGTAGTATACAACCTAACTATGGCTACACCTTC. This gives the protein CASSIQPNYGYTF.